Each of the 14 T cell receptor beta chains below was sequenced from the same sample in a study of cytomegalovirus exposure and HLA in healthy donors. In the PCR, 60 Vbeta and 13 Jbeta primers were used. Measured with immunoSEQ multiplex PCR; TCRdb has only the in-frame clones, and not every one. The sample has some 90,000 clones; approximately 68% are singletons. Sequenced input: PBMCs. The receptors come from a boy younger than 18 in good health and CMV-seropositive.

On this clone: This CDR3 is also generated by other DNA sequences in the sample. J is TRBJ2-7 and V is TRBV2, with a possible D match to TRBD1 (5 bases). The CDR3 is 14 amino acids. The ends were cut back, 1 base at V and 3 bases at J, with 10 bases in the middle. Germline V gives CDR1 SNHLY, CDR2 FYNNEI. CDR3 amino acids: CASSEGGDLYEQYF. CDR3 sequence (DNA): TGTGCCAGCAGTGAAGGGGGCGACCTCTACGAGCAGTACTTC.

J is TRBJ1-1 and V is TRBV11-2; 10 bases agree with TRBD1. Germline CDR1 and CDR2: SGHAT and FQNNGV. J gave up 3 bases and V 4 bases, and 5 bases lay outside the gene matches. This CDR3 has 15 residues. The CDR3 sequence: CASSSTGGLDTEAFF. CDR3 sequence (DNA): TGTGCCAGCAGCTCGACAGGGGGCCTAGACACTGAAGCTTTCTTT.

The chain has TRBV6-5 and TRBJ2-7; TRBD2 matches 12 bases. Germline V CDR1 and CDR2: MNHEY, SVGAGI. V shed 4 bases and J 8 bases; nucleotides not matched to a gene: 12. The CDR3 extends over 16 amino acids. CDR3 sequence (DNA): TGTGCCAGCAGTTCCACACTAGCGGGGGGCAACGTTAAGCAGTACTTC. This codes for CASSSTLAGGNVKQYF.

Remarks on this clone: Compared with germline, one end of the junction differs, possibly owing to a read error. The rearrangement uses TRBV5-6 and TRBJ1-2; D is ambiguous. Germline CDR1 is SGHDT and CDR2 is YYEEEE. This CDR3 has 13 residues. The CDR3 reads CASSLPAYYGYPF. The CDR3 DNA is TGTGCCAGCAGCTTGCCGGCTTACTATGGCTACCCCTTC.

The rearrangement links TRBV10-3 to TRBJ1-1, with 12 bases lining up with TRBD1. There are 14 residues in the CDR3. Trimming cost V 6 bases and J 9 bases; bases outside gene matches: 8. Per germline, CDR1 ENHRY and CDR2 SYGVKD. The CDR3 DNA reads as TGTGCCATCAGCGGGGGACAGGGGGCGGAAAAAGCTTTCTTT. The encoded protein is CAISGGQGAEKAFF.

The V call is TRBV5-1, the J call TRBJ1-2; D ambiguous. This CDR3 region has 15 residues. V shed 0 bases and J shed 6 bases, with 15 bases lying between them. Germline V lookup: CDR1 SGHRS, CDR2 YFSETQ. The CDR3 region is CASSLASQVKDGYTF. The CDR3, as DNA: TGCGCCAGCAGCTTGGCGTCGCAGGTTAAGGATGGCTACACCTTC.

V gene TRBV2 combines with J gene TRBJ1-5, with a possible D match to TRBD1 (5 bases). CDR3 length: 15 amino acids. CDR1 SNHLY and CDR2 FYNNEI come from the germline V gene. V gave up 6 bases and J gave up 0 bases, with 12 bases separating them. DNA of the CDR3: TGTGCCAGCAGGGGGGGTTCTGGTAGCAATCAGCCCCAGCATTTT. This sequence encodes CASRGGSGSNQPQHF. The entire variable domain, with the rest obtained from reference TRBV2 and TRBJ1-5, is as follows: EPEVTQTPSHQVTQMGQEVILRCVPISNHLYFYWYRQILGQKVEFLVSFYNNEISEKSEIFDDQFSVERPDGSNFTLKIRSTKLEDSAMYFCASRGGSGSNQPQHFGDGTRLSIL.

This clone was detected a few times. The CDR3 sequence is CASSLWDRGYEQYF. The CDR3 nucleotides read TGTGCCAGCAGCTTATGGGACAGGGGATACGAGCAGTACTTC. This chain joins TRBV7-2 and TRBJ2-7, with 10 positions matching TRBD1. V lost 2 bases and J lost 4; bases outside the gene matches: 2. Germline CDR1 reads SGHTA; CDR2 reads FQGNSA. The CDR3 has 14 residues.

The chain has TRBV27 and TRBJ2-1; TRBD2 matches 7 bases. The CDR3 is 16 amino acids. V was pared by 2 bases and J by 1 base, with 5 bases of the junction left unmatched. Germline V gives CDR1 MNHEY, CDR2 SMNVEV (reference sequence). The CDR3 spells CASSLRGRASYNEQFF. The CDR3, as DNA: TGTGCCAGCAGTTTACGGGGGAGGGCGTCCTACAATGAGCAGTTCTTC.

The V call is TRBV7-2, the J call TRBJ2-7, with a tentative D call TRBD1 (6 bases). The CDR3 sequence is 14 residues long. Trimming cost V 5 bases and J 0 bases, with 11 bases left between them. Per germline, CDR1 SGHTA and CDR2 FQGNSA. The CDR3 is CASSTDRYSYEQYF. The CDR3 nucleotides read TGTGCCAGCAGCACGGACAGATACTCCTACGAGCAGTACTTC.

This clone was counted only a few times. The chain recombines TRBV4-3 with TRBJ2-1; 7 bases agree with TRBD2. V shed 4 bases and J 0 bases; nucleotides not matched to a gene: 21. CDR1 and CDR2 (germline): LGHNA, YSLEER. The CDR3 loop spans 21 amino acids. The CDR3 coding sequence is TGCGCCAGCAGCCTCCTGATTCGGCGACTAGCCCCTGGAGTCTCCTACAATGAGCAGTTCTTC. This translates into CASSLLIRRLAPGVSYNEQFF.

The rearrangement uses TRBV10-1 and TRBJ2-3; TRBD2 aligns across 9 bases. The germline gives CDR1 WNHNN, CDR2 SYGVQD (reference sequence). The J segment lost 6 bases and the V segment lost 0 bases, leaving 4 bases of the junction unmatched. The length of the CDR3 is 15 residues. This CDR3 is CASSESLAGMDTQYF. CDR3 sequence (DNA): TGCGCCAGCAGTGAGTCCCTAGCGGGAATGGATACGCAGTATTTT.

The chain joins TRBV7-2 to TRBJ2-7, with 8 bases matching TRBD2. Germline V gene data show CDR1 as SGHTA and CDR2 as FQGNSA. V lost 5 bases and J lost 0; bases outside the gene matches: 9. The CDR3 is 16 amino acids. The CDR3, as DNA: TGTGCCAGCAGCCCGTACGGCGGGAGGAACTCCTACGAGCAGTACTTC. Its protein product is CASSPYGGRNSYEQYF. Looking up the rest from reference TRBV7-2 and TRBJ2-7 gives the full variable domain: GAGVSQSPSNKVTEKGKDVELRCDPISGHTALYWYRQSLGQGLEFLIYFQGNSAPDKSGLPSDRFSAERTGGSVSTLTIQRTQQEDSAVYLCASSPYGGRNSYEQYFGPGTRLTVT.

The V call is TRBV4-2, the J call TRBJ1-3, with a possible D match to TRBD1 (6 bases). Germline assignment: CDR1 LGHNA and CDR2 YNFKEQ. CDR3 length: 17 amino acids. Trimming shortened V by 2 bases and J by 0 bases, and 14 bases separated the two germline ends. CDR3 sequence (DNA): TGTGCCAGCAGCCAAACCCCAGGACAGACCTCTGGAAACACCATATATTTT. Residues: CASSQTPGQTSGNTIYF.